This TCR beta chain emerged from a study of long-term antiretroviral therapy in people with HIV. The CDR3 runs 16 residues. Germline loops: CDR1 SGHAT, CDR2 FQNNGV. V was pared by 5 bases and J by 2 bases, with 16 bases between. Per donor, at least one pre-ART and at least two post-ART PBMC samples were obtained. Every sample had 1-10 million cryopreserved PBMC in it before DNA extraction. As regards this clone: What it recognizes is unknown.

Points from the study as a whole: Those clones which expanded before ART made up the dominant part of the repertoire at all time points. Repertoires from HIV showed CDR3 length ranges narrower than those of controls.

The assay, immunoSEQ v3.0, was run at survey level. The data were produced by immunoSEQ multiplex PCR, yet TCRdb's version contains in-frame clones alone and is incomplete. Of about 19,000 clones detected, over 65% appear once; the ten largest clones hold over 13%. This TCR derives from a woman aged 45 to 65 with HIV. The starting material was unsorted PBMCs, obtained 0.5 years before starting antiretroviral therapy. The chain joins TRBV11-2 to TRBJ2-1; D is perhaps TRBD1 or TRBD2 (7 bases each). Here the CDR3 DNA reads TGTGCCAGCAGCCCAACGCAGGGGGGGGCCTACAATGAGCAGTTCTTC. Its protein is CASSPTQGGAYNEQFF. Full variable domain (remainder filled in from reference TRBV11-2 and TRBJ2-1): EAGVAQSPRYKIIEKRQSVAFWCNPISGHATLYWYQQILGQGPKLLIQFQNNGVVDDSQLPKDRFSAERLKGVDSTLKIQPAKLEDSAVYLCASSPTQGGAYNEQFFGPGTRLTVL.